This T cell receptor beta chain derives from a study of cytomegalovirus exposure and HLA in healthy donors. Study-wide results and caveats: A few V segments could not be told apart, such as TRBV6-2 and TRBV6-3, and were left out.

This clone was observed a few times. What it binds is unknown. The CDR3 loop spans 14 amino acids. In germline, CDR1 is MNHEY, CDR2 SVGAGI. PCR involved 60 Vbeta and 13 Jbeta primers. The repertoire was sequenced with immunoSEQ multiplex PCR; TCRdb's copy has only in-frame clones and lacks some. Of some 200,000 clones listed, approximately 70% were seen once; the top ten hold less than 3%. The sequencing input was PBMCs. The chain links TRBV6-5 to TRBJ2-5; TRBD2 matches at 7 bases. The end of the DNA fits TRBJ2-7 better, so the J call may be wrong. The sequence derives from a man aged 35-49 years in good health and CMV-seropositive. The CDR3 loop is CASSYIGGSHEQYF. The CDR3 DNA follows: TGTGCCAGCAGTTACATCGGGGGGTCCCACGAGCAGTACTTC.